These 23 T cell receptor beta chains originate from one sample sequenced in a study of blood T cells in healthy people across ages. A second PCR of about 6 to 11 cycles used a sample-barcoded 5' primer and a J-beta primer mix. TCRdb reanalysed the 5' RACE reads using MiXCR and keeps one entry per CDR3 protein. The profile covers over 1,500,000 distinct CDR3 sequences, with 49% appearing a single time and approximately 2% taken by the ten largest. Sequencing was performed on blood. These receptors came from a woman aged 40 to 50 in good health.

The V and J genes are TRBV29-1 and TRBJ2-3; D not certain. CDR1 is SQVTM and CDR2 is ANQGSEA in the germline V gene. V lost 0 bases and J 3 bases, leaving 7 bases between the germline ends. The CDR3 is 13 residues long. The CDR3 loop reads CSVEEGQTDTQYF. The CDR3 DNA follows: TGCAGCGTTGAAGAGGGTCAAACAGATACGCAGTATTTT.

The genes are TRBV28 and TRBJ2-6, with a weak D call TRBD1 (5 bases). CDR3 length equals 15 residues. V lost 6 bases and J lost 4, with 13 bases in between. Germline CDR1 is MDHEN and CDR2 is SYDVKM. CDR3 DNA sequence: TGTGCCAGCAGCCTTGGGGCTGTGGGGGCCAACGTCCTGACTTTC. It is translated as CASSLGAVGANVLTF.

The J gene is TRBJ2-3, the V gene TRBV3-1, with TRBD2 identical over 10 bases. Germline trimming cut 4 bases from V and 14 bases from J; bases unmatched to any gene: 15. CDR3 length: 15 residues. CDR1 LGHDT and CDR2 YNNKEL come from the germline V gene (reference sequence). CDR3 amino acids: CASSPPSSGGVRRYF. Written as DNA, the CDR3 is TGTGCCAGCAGCCCCCCTTCTAGCGGGGGCGTGCGTCGGTATTTT.

This clonotype appeared a few times. This chain connects TRBV29-1 to TRBJ1-2, with D possibly matching TRBD1 (6 bases). The CDR3 length is 15 residues. Germline CDR1 and CDR2: SQVTM and ANQGSEA. V was clipped by 4 bases and J by 2 bases, with 17 bases between them. The CDR3, as DNA: TGCAGCGTTGGCCATAGGGGGGGCGGGAACTATGGCTACACCTTC. This encodes CSVGHRGGGNYGYTF. The full variable domain, completed using reference TRBV29-1 and TRBJ1-2, is SAVISQKPSRDICQRGTSLTIQCQVDSQVTMMFWYRQQPGQSLTLIATANQGSEATYESGFVIDKFPISRPNLTFSTLTVSNMSPEDSSIYLCSVGHRGGGNYGYTFGSGTRLTVV.

This chain uses TRBV12-3 or TRBV12-4 with TRBJ2-3; D tentatively fits TRBD1 or TRBD2 (5 bases each). Trimming removed 3 bases at V and 6 bases at J, with 13 bases between. The CDR3 sequence is 14 residues long. The CDR3 here is CASSLGTPPDTQYF. The DNA of the CDR3 is TGTGCCAGCAGTTTGGGGACCCCGCCGGATACGCAGTATTTT.

The rearrangement joins TRBV2 to TRBJ2-6, with D unresolved. The germline V and J ends were trimmed by 4 bases and 4 bases, with 8 bases remaining between them. The CDR3 totals 14 residues. CDR1 is SNHLY and CDR2 is FYNNEI in the germline V gene. The CDR3 region is CASSAESGANVLTF. As DNA, the CDR3 is TGTGCCAGCAGTGCCGAATCAGGGGCCAACGTCCTGACTTTC.

Regarding this clonotype: Germline is not matched at one junction end, which may reflect a read error. The chain combines TRBV9 with TRBJ2-7; maybe TRBD1 (6 bases). CDR1 and CDR2 from the germline V gene are SGDLS and YYNGEE. This CDR3 region has 10 residues. This CDR3 is CSRGDNEQYF. The CDR3 DNA reads as TGTTCCAGGGGAGACAATGAGCAGTACTTC.

This clonotype was picked up a small number of times. The V call is TRBV28, the J call TRBJ2-1, with D unclear. The end of the DNA is better explained by TRBJ2-7, so the J call may be wrong. Germline CDR1 MDHEN, CDR2 SYDVKM. The CDR3 runs to 13 residues. DNA of the CDR3: TGTGCCAGCAGATCCGGACCGCTCTACGAGCAGTACTTC. This sequence encodes CASRSGPLYEQYF.

The V and J genes are TRBV12-3 or TRBV12-4 and TRBJ2-5, with TRBD1 identical over 10 bases. V lost 6 bases, J lost 5 bases, and 6 bases stayed unmatched. The CDR3 has 14 amino acids. CDR3 nucleotide sequence: TGTGCCAGCAGGCATCCGGGACAGGGGGAGACCCAGTACTTC. Its translation is CASRHPGQGETQYF.

There are a few counts of this clonotype. The V call is TRBV13, the J call TRBJ2-3; 13 bases line up with TRBD2. The CDR3 consists of 16 residues. J was trimmed by 4 bases and V by 0 bases; bases with no gene match: 1. Germline-derived CDR1 and CDR2 are PRHDT and FYEKMQ (reference sequence). In DNA, the CDR3 is TGTGCCAGCAGCTTAGGTGGGACTAGCGGGGCAGATACGCAGTATTTT. Translating gives CASSLGGTSGADTQYF. Looking up the rest from reference TRBV13 and TRBJ2-3 gives the full variable domain: AAGVIQSPRHLIKEKRETATLKCYPIPRHDTVYWYQQGPGQDPQFLISFYEKMQSDKGSIPDRFSAQQFSDYHSELNMSSLELGDSALYFCASSLGGTSGADTQYFGPGTRLTVL.

The gene calls are TRBV3-1 and TRBJ2-7; 10 bases line up with TRBD2. CDR3 length: 16 residues. J gave up 7 bases and V 3 bases, and 12 bases lay outside the gene matches. Germline CDR1 is LGHDT and CDR2 is YNNKEL (reference sequence). CDR3 residues: CASSHLSGGAYNEQYF. CDR3 nucleotides: TGTGCCAGCAGCCACCTCAGCGGGGGGGCCTACAATGAGCAGTACTTC.

This sequence joins TRBV20-1 and TRBJ2-3; 10 bases fit TRBD2. J was trimmed by 6 bases and V by 2 bases; bases with no gene match: 8. The V gene's germline CDR1 is DFQATT and CDR2 SNEGSKA (reference sequence). The CDR3 spans 15 residues. The CDR3 sequence is CSARPGAGGTDTQYF. The CDR3 DNA follows: TGCAGTGCTAGACCCGGAGCGGGGGGGACGGATACGCAGTATTTT.

The sample holds a few counts of this clonotype. J is TRBJ1-2 and V is TRBV20-1, with D unresolved. CDR3 length: 15 residues. Trimming took off 3 bases at V and 6 bases at J, with 20 bases between the two ends. Germline values: CDR1 DFQATT, CDR2 SNEGSKA (reference sequence). As DNA, the CDR3 is TGCAGTGCTAGTAACCCCGAATCTAAGGGTGATGGCTACACCTTC. Protein sequence: CSASNPESKGDGYTF.

This clonotype was detected only a few times. The chain combines TRBV29-1 with TRBJ2-4, with D possibly TRBD2 on 6 matching bases. Germline values: CDR1 SQVTM, CDR2 ANQGSEA. The V end was cut by 3 bases, the J end by 8 bases, with 17 bases between. There are 14 residues in the CDR3. The CDR3 DNA reads as TGCAGCGTTGAGCCCCTCGGGACTGGAGACATTCAGTACTTC. Protein product: CSVEPLGTGDIQYF.

V usage is TRBV20-1 and J usage is TRBJ2-5, with TRBD2 matching over 7 bases. The germline CDR1 and CDR2 sequences are DFQATT and SNEGSKA (reference sequence). V lost 3 bases, J lost 4 bases, and 14 bases stayed unmatched. This CDR3 has 16 amino acids. CDR3 amino acids: CSASLRGGGQVETQYF. In nucleotides, the CDR3 is TGCAGTGCTAGTCTTCGCGGGGGAGGACAAGTAGAGACCCAGTACTTC.

This clonotype was seen only a few times. The chain recombines TRBV20-1 with TRBJ2-7; D is perhaps TRBD2 (5 bases). The CDR3 runs 12 residues. CDR1 and CDR2 (germline): DFQATT, SNEGSKA (reference sequence). CDR3 sequence (DNA): TGCACGGCTAGCCCGTCGTCCTACGAGCAGTACTTC. It specifies CTASPSSYEQYF.

Notes on this clonotype: Sequence at one end of the junction differs from germline and may be a read error. V gene TRBV15 combines with J gene TRBJ2-3; 8 nucleotides align to TRBD2. This CDR3 has 15 amino acids. Germline lookup yields CDR1 LNHNV and CDR2 YYDKDF (reference sequence). The CDR3 loop is CAPSESGGTTDTQYF. The CDR3 DNA reads as TGTGCCCCCAGCGAAAGCGGGGGTACAACAGATACGCAGTATTTT.

The gene calls are TRBV29-1 and TRBJ2-5; D is possibly TRBD1 (5 bases). Between the trimmed V and J ends, which lost 1 base and 5 bases, there was a span of 8 bases. This CDR3 contains 12 residues. Germline V lookup: CDR1 SQVTM, CDR2 ANQGSEA. The CDR3 DNA sequence: TGCAGCGTTGAAGTTCAGGGCGAGACCCAGTACTTC. Amino acids: CSVEVQGETQYF.

This clonotype was seen a handful of times. The chain couples TRBV5-6 to TRBJ2-3; D is possibly TRBD1 or TRBD2 (6 bases each). Germline V gives CDR1 SGHDT, CDR2 YYEEEE. V was clipped by 6 bases and J by 0 bases, with 14 bases between them. The CDR3 is 15 residues long. The CDR3 DNA reads TGTGCCAGCAACCTTGACGGGGGCAGCACAGATACGCAGTATTTT. Translated: CASNLDGGSTDTQYF.

The chain couples TRBV12-3 or TRBV12-4 to TRBJ2-1, with D unclear. Trimming shortened V by 6 bases and J by 7 bases, and 10 bases separated the two germline ends. The CDR3 sequence is 12 residues long. DNA of the CDR3: TGTGCCAGCAGCTTCGTGAGGAATGAGCAGTTCTTC. Its translation: CASSFVRNEQFF.

This clonotype appeared once. The rearrangement joins TRBV27 to TRBJ1-2, with 8 bases that match TRBD1. This CDR3 spans 18 amino acids. Losses at the gene ends were 5 bases for V and 0 bases for J; bases not matched to a gene: 14. CDR1 is MNHEY and CDR2 is SMNVEV in the germline V gene (reference sequence). The CDR3 DNA reads TGTGCCAGCAGTCTGACAGGGGCCAGTTGGAGAGCTAACTATGGCTACACCTTC. Its translation: CASSLTGASWRANYGYTF.

The V and J genes are TRBV10-3 and TRBJ1-2, with 9 bases lining up with TRBD1. The CDR3 has 13 amino acids. CDR1 is ENHRY and CDR2 is SYGVKD in the germline V gene. V shed 10 bases, J shed 2 bases, and the junction held 5 bases outside the gene matches. CDR3 sequence reads: CATRTGENYGYTF. The CDR3 DNA is TGTGCCACCCGGACAGGGGAAAACTATGGCTACACCTTC.

V usage is TRBV27 and J usage is TRBJ2-7, with TRBD1 matching 12 bases. The germline CDR1 and CDR2 sequences are MNHEY and SMNVEV (reference sequence). The CDR3 extends over 14 amino acids. The trim removed 8 bases at V and 4 bases at J, leaving 6 bases unmatched. The CDR3 sequence: CASGLGQGAYEQYF. CDR3 in DNA: TGTGCCAGCGGCCTGGGACAGGGGGCTTACGAGCAGTACTTC.